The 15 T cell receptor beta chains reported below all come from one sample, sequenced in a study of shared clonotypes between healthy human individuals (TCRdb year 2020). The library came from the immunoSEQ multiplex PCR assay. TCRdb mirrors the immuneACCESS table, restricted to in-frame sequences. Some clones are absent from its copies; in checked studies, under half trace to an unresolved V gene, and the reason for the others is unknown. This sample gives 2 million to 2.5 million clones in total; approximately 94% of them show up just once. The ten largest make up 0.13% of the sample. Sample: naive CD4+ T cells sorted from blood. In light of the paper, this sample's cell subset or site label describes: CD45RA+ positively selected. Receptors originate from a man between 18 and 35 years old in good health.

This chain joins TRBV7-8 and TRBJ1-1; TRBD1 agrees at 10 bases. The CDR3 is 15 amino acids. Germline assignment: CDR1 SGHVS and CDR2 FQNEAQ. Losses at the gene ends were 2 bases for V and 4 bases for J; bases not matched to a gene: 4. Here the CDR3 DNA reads TGTGCCAGCAGCTTAACCGGGACAGGGGTCACTGAAGCTTTCTTT. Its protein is CASSLTGTGVTEAFF.

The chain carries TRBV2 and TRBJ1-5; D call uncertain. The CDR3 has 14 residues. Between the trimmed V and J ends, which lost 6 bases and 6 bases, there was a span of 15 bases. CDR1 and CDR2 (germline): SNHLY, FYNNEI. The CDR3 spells CASRAMVFGQPQHF. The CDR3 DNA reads TGTGCCAGCAGGGCGATGGTTTTTGGTCAGCCCCAGCATTTT.

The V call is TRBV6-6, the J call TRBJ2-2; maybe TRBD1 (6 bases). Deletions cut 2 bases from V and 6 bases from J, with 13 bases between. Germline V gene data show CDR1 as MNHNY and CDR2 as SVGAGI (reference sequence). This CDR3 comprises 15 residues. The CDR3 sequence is CASSYETGTAGELFF. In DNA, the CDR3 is TGTGCCAGCAGTTACGAAACAGGGACGGCCGGGGAGCTGTTTTTT.

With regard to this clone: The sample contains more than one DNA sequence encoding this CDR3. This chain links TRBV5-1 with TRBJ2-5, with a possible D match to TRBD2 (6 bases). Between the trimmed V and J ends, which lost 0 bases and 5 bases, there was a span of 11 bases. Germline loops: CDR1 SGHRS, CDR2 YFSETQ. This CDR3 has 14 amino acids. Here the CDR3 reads CASSLAGAPETQYF. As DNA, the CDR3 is TGCGCCAGCAGCTTGGCGGGAGCCCCCGAGACCCAGTACTTC.

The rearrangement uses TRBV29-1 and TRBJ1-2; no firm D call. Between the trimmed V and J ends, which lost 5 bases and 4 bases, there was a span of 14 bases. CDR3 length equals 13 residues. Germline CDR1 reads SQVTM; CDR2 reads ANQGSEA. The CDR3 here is CSVMTGRSYGYTF. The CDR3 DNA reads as TGCAGCGTTATGACTGGCAGGAGCTATGGCTACACCTTC.

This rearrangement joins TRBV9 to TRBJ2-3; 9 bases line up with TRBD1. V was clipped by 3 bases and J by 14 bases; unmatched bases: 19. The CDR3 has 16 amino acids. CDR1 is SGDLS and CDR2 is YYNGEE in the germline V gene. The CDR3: CASSGGLSAGQGAMYF. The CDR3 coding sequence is TGTGCCAGCAGCGGAGGTTTGTCAGCGGGACAGGGCGCTATGTATTTT.

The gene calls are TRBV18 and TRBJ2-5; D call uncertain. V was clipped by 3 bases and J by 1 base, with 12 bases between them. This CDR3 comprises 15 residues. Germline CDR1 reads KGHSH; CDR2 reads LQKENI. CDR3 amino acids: CASSPRTAVQETQYF. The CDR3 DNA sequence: TGTGCCAGCTCACCCCGAACTGCGGTCCAAGAGACCCAGTACTTC.

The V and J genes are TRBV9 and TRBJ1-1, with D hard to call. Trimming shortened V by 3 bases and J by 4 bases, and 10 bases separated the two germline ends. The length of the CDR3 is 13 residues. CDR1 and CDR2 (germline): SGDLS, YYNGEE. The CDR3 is CASSAVGGTEAFF. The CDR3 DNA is TGTGCCAGCAGCGCCGTGGGAGGCACTGAAGCTTTCTTT.

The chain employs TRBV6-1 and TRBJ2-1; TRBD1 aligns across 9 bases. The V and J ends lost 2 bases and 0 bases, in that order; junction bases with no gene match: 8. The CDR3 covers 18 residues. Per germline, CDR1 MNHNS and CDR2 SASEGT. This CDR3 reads CASSERDRVSSSYNEQFF. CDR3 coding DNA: TGTGCCAGCAGTGAACGGGACAGGGTTTCTAGCTCCTACAATGAGCAGTTCTTC.

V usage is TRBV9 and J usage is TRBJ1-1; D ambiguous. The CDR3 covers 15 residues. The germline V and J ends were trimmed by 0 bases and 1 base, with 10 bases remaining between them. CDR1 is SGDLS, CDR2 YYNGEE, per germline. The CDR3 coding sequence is TGTGCCAGCAGCGTAGCGGGTTTTCCGAACACTGAAGCTTTCTTT. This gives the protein CASSVAGFPNTEAFF.

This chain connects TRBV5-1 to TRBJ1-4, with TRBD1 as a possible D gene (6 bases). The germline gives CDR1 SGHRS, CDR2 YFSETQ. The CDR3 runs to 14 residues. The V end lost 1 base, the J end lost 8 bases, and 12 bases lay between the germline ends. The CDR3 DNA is TGCGCCAGCAGCTTGCGGGGGGCGCCAGAAAAACTGTTTTTT. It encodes CASSLRGAPEKLFF.

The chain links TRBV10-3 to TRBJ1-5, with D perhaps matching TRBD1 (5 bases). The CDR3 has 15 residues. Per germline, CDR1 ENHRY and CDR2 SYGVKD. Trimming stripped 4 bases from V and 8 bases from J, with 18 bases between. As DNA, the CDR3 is TGTGCCATCAGTGGATCAGGGACCGAGGATAAGCCCCAGCATTTT. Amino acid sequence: CAISGSGTEDKPQHF.

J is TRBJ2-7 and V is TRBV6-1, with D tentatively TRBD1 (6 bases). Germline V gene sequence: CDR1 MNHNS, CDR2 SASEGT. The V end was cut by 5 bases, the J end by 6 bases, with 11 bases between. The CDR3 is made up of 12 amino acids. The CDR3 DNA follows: TGTGCCAGCAGTAAATGGGGGCGCGAGCAGTACTTC. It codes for CASSKWGREQYF.

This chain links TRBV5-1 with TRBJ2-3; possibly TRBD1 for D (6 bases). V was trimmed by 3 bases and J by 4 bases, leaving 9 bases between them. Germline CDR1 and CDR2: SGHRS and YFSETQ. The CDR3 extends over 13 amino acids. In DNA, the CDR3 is TGCGCCAGCAGCTCAGGGGTGGCAGATACGCAGTATTTT. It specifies CASSSGVADTQYF.

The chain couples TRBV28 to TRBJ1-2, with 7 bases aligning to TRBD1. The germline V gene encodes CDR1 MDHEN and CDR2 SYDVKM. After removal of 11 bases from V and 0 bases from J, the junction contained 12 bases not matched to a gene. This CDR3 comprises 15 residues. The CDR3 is CAAGGVQGTNYGYTF. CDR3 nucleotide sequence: TGTGCCGCTGGCGGGGTACAGGGGACTAACTATGGCTACACCTTC.